A single TCR beta chain is shown here with its context. Its antigen is still unknown. The data are from a study of T cell responses to AZD1222 COVID-19 vaccine. The study, taken as a whole, reports: Donors in the cohort were predominantly white British and more often female, and clonal diversity was possibly underestimated. Spike-specific TCR breadth rose after two AZD1222 doses, and depth rose as well.

The assay was immunoSEQ multiplex PCR, and TCRdb's table has in-frame clones only and misses some. The repertoire holds about 150,000 clones, with around nine tenths as singletons. This clonotype was obtained from an adult in good health. The sequences come from peripheral blood, collected on day 0 of AZD1222 vaccination.

The DNA of the CDR3 is TGTGCCAGCAGCCAAGATGTAGGGACCGGGGAGCTGTTTTTT. Encoded protein: CASSQDVGTGELFF. The chain combines TRBV3-1 (or the pseudogene TRBV3-2) with TRBJ2-2; D is unclear. The V and J ends lost 0 bases and 5 bases respectively, with 7 bases between them. CDR1 and CDR2 from the germline V gene are LGHDT and YNNKEL (reference sequence). The CDR3 is made up of 14 amino acids.